The present T cell receptor beta chain was sequenced within a study of cytomegalovirus exposure and HLA in healthy donors. The PCR had 60 Vbeta and 13 Jbeta primers. Produced via immunoSEQ multiplex PCR; TCRdb's table is partial and in-frame only. The sample has approximately 150,000 clones; roughly 80% are singletons. The CDR3 totals 15 residues. Germline V gene lookup returns CDR1 SGHTS and CDR2 YDEGEE. V lost 2 bases and J lost 2; bases outside the gene matches: 2. Sequencing input: PBMCs. The clonotype originates from a male donor in good health and CMV-seronegative. The V gene is TRBV5-8, the J gene TRBJ1-5; TRBD1 agrees at 9 bases. Here the CDR3 reads CASSFRTGGNQPQHF. The CDR3 DNA reads TGTGCCAGCAGCTTCCGGACAGGGGGCAATCAGCCCCAGCATTTT. The full variable domain, rest sourced from reference TRBV5-8 and TRBJ1-5, is EAGVTQSPTHLIKTRGQQATLRCSPISGHTSVYWYQQALGLGLQFLLWYDEGEERNRGNFPPRFSGRQFPNYSSELNVNALELEDSALYLCASSFRTGGNQPQHFGDGTRLSIL.